This T cell receptor (beta chain) stems from a study of shared clonotypes between healthy human individuals. Per germline, CDR1 SGHTA and CDR2 FQGTGA. V was pared by 4 bases and J by 1 base, with 13 bases between. This CDR3 is 15 amino acids long. This table comes from immunoSEQ multiplex PCR, and its TCRdb copy is limited to in-frame clones, with some not included. The repertoire holds 2 million to 2.5 million clones, more than 85% seen once, with 0.39% in the top ten. This rearrangement joins TRBV7-3 to TRBJ1-2; D is uncertain. The sample comprised naive CD4+ T cells from PBMCs. Indicated subset: CD45RA+ positively selected. This clonotype was sampled from a man between 18 and 35 years old in good health. Some clones in this sample may be carry-over from other donors' samples. CDR3 in DNA: TGTGCCAGCAGCTCCTCCGGGAGGATTAACTATGGCTACACCTTC. It specifies CASSSSGRINYGYTF.